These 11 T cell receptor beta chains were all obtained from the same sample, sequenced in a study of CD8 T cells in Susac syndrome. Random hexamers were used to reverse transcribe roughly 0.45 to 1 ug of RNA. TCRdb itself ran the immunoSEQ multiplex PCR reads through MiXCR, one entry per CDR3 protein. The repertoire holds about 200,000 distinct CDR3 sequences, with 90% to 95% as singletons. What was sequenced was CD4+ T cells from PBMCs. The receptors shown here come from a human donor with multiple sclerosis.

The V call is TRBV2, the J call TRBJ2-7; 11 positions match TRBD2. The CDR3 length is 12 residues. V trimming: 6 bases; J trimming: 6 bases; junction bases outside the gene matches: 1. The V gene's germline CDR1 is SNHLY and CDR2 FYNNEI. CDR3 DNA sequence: TGTGCCAGCAGACTAGCGGGAGCCGAGCAGTACTTC. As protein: CASRLAGAEQYF.

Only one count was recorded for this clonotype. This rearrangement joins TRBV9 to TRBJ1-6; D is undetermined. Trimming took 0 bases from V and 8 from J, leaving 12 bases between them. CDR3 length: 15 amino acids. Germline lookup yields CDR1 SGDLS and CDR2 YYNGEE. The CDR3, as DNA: TGTGCCAGCAGCGTAGATGGCGGACCTCATTCACCCCTCCACTTT. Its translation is CASSVDGGPHSPLHF.

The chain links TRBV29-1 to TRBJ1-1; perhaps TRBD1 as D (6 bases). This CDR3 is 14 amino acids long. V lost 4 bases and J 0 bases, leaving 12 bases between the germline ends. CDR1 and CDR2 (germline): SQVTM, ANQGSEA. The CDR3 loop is CSVAPDSLNTEAFF. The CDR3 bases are TGCAGCGTTGCCCCGGACAGCCTGAACACTGAAGCTTTCTTT.

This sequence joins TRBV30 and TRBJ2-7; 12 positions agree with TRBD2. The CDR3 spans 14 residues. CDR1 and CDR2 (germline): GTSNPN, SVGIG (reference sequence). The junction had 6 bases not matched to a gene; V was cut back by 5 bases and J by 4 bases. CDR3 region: CAWSTSGGTYEQYF. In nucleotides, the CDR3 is TGTGCCTGGTCGACTAGCGGGGGTACGTACGAGCAGTACTTC.

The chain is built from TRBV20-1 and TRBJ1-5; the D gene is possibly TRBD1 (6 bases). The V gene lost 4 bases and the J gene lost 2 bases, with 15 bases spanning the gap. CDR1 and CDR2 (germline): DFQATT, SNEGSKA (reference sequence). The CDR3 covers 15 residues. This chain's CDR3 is CSAKGNRAGNQPQHF. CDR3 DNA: TGCAGTGCTAAGGGGAACAGGGCCGGCAATCAGCCCCAGCATTTT.

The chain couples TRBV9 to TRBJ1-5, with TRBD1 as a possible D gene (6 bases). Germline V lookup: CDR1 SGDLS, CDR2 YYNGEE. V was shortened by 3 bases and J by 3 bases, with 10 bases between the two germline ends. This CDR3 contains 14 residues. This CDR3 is CASSAQGDNQPQHF. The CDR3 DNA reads TGTGCCAGCAGCGCACAGGGAGACAATCAGCCCCAGCATTTT.

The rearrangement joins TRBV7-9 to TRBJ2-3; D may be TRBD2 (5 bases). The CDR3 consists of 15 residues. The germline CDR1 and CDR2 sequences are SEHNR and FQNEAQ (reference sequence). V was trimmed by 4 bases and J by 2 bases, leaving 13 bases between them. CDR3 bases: TGTGCCAGCAGCTCAAGAGGGTCCTCCACAGATACGCAGTATTTT. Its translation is CASSSRGSSTDTQYF.

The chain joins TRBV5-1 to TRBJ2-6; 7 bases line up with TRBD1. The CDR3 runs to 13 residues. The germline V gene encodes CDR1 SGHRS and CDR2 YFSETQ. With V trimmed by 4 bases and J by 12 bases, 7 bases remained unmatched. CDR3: CASSQGQQVVLTF. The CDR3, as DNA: TGCGCCAGCAGCCAGGGACAGCAGGTCGTCCTGACTTTC.

In nucleotides, the CDR3 is TGCAGTGCAGGCGACAGGGGAGGGAACACTGAAGCTTTCTTT. This sequence encodes CSAGDRGGNTEAFF. The chain combines TRBV20-1 with TRBJ1-1; 8 nucleotides agree with TRBD1. This CDR3 comprises 14 residues. V lost 6 bases to trimming and J lost 1 base; unmatched junction nucleotides: 7. Germline V CDR1 and CDR2: DFQATT, SNEGSKA (reference sequence).

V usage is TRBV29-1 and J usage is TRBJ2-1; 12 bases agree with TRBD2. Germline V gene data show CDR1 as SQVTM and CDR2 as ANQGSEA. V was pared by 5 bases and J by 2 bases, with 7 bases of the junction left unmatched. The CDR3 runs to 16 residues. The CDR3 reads CSVRSGLAGPYNEQFF. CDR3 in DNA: TGCAGCGTTCGAAGCGGACTAGCGGGACCCTACAATGAGCAGTTCTTC.

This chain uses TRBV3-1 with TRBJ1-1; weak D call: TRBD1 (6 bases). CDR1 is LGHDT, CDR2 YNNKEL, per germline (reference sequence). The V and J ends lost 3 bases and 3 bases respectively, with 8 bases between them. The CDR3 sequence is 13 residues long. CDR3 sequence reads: CASSHQGHTEAFF. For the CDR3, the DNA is TGTGCCAGCAGCCATCAGGGGCACACTGAAGCTTTCTTT.